A single TCR beta chain is shown here with its context. The data originate from a study of T cell repertoires in cytomegalovirus infection. This CDR3 contains 14 residues. V lost 9 bases to trimming and J lost 2 bases, with 16 bases between them. Per germline, CDR1 ENHRY and CDR2 SYGVKD. Each CDR3 protein is one row after TCRdb ran MiXCR on the reads. The sample lists about 190,000 distinct CDR3 sequences, about 28% occurring once. The rearrangement uses TRBV10-3 and TRBJ1-1; no reliable D call. The sample taken for sequencing was PBMCs. The clonotype originates from a human donor in good health (CMV status not recorded). Some clones in this sample may be carry-over from other donors' samples. This chain's CDR3 is CAISTVNPNTEAFF. The CDR3, as DNA: TGTGCCATATCAACGGTTAACCCCAACACTGAAGCTTTCTTT.